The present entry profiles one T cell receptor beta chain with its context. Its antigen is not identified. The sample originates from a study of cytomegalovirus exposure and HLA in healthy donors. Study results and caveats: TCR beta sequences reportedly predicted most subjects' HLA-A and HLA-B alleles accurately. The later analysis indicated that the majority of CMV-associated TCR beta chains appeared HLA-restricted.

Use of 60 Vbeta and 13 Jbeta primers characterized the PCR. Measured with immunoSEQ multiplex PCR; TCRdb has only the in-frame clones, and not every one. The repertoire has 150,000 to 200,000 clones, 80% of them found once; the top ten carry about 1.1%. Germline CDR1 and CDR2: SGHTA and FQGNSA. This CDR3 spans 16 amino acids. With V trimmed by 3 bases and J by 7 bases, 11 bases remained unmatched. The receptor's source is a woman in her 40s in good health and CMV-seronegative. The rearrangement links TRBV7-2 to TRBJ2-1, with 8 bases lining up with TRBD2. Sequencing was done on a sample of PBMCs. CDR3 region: CASSLVPGRAQNEQFF. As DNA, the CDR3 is TGTGCCAGCAGCTTGGTGCCCGGGAGGGCCCAAAATGAGCAGTTCTTC.